This T cell receptor beta chain derives from a study of beta chain features in type 1 diabetes. Across the study: Examined across all samples were roughly 110,000,000 sorted cells. Study observations and caveats: Within each of all four CD4+ subsets, Type 1 diabetes patients had TCRB CDR3s that were moderately but significantly shorter.

TCRB transcripts that were expressed got sequenced, as all of the isolated RNA had been reverse transcribed. This table comes from immunoSEQ multiplex PCR, and its TCRdb copy is limited to in-frame clones, with some not included. The sample contains about 260,000 clones, around 21% of which appear only once. For this clone: Its antigen is unknown. This sample includes further DNA sequences coding for the same CDR3.

The CDR3 loop spans 13 amino acids. Trimming cost V 1 base and J 5 bases, with 6 bases left between them. Germline loops: CDR1 SGHTA, CDR2 FQGTGA. Stem cell-like memory, regulatory, central memory and naive CD4+ cells were sorted via CD45RO/CCR7/CD25/CD127/CD95/CD27. The chain carries TRBV7-3 and TRBJ1-5; D is undetermined. This sequence was found in a woman aged 40 to 55 with type 1 diabetes. The sample comprised naive CD4+ T cells from blood. The CDR3 nucleotides read TGTGCCAGCAGCTTAAATCGGGATCAGCCCCAGCATTTT. As protein: CASSLNRDQPQHF.